These 18 T cell receptor beta chains were sequenced from one sample in a study of cytomegalovirus exposure and HLA in healthy donors (dated by TCRdb to about 2017). The library was produced with the immunoSEQ multiplex PCR assay. The multiplex PCR relied on a mix of 60 forward primers for TCR Vbeta segments and 13 reverse primers for TCR Jbeta segments. The table comes from immuneACCESS by way of TCRdb, which keeps in-frame sequences with V and J called. Part of the clones is missing from these tables; in studies checked, under half for an unresolved V gene and the rest for unknown reasons. For this sample there are more than 100,000 clones; less than 90% appear just once. About 1.5% of the sample lies in the top ten. Material: PBMCs. The origin of the receptors is a middle-aged man in good health and CMV-seronegative.

This clone was seen once. This rearrangement joins TRBV15 to TRBJ2-1, with 7 bases matching TRBD2. The CDR3 loop spans 14 amino acids. Unmatched junction bases numbered 6, after V lost 0 bases and J lost 10 bases. The germline V gene encodes CDR1 LNHNV and CDR2 YYDKDF (reference sequence). CDR3 coding DNA: TGTGCCACCAGCAGAGAACCGACTAGCTGGGAGCAGTTCTTC. Its translation is CATSREPTSWEQFF.

V usage is TRBV27 and J usage is TRBJ2-1; maybe TRBD2 (5 bases). Trimming pared 6 bases from V and 6 bases from J, leaving 9 bases between. Germline V gene lookup returns CDR1 MNHEY and CDR2 SMNVEV (reference sequence). There are 12 residues in the CDR3. This chain's CDR3 is CASRLVANEQFF. As DNA, the CDR3 is TGTGCCAGCAGACTAGTCGCCAATGAGCAGTTCTTC.

The CDR3 loop is CASSLIIVGQGHNTEAFF. The CDR3 coding sequence is TGTGCCAGCAGCTTAATTATCGTGGGACAGGGTCATAACACTGAAGCTTTCTTT. The chain carries TRBV7-3 and TRBJ1-1; the match to TRBD1 covers 9 bases. Germline loops: CDR1 SGHTA, CDR2 FQGTGA. The CDR3 covers 18 residues. Trimming cost V 1 base and J 2 bases; bases outside gene matches: 11.

The CDR3 DNA follows: TGTGCCAGCAGCGAAGGGGACAGATCCTACGAGCAGTACTTC. Translating gives CASSEGDRSYEQYF. The V and J genes are TRBV7-9 and TRBJ2-7, with TRBD1 identical over 7 bases. J gave up 1 base and V 5 bases, and 5 bases lay outside the gene matches. Germline V gene sequence: CDR1 SEHNR, CDR2 FQNEAQ (reference sequence). The length of the CDR3 is 14 residues. The full variable domain, its missing parts supplied by reference TRBV7-9 and TRBJ2-7, is DTGVSQNPRHKITKRGQNVTFRCDPISEHNRLYWYRQTLGQGPEFLTYFQNEAQLEKSRLLSDRFSAERPKGSFSTLEIQRTEQGDSAMYLCASSEGDRSYEQYFGPGTRLTVT.

V usage is TRBV4-3 and J usage is TRBJ2-7; 9 bases are shared with TRBD1. The CDR3 totals 15 residues. V lost 0 bases to trimming and J lost 6 bases; unmatched junction nucleotides: 6. CDR1 is LGHNA and CDR2 is YSLEER in the germline V gene. The CDR3 spells CASSQDSGTGFEQYF. Written as DNA, the CDR3 is TGCGCCAGCAGCCAAGATTCCGGGACAGGGTTCGAGCAGTACTTC.

The J gene is TRBJ2-2, the V gene TRBV6-5, with 7 bases matching TRBD1. Germline lookup yields CDR1 MNHEY and CDR2 SVGAGI. The length of the CDR3 is 15 residues. Trimming took 6 bases from V and 5 from J; bases not matched to a gene: 9. The CDR3 region has the DNA TGTGCCAGCAGAAAGGGCAAGGGGGCTACCGGGGAGCTGTTTTTT. This codes for CASRKGKGATGELFF.

The chain is built from TRBV11-1 and TRBJ2-1; D possibly corresponds to TRBD2 (6 bases). V was cut by 4 bases and J by 9 bases, with 16 bases left in between. Per germline, CDR1 SGHAT and CDR2 FQDESV (reference sequence). This CDR3 is 14 amino acids long. CDR3 region: CASSSDGTLVEQFF. The DNA for the CDR3 is TGTGCCAGCAGCTCAGACGGGACTCTTGTTGAGCAGTTCTTC.

This clone was seen only once. The rearrangement joins TRBV6-5 to TRBJ1-5; D perhaps matches TRBD1 (6 bases). Trimming left V 6 bases short and J 6 bases short, with 12 bases between. This CDR3 is 13 amino acids long. Per the germline V gene, CDR1 is MNHEY and CDR2 is SVGAGI. The CDR3 coding sequence is TGTGCCAGCAGCCTTAACAGGGTTCAGCCCCAGCATTTT. Its translation is CASSLNRVQPQHF.

This clone was detected only a few times. V is TRBV27 and J is TRBJ1-4; 10 bases agree with TRBD1. Germline V lookup: CDR1 MNHEY, CDR2 SMNVEV (reference sequence). Trimming removed 0 bases from V and 6 bases from J; junction bases left unmatched: 13. The CDR3 is 19 residues long. CDR3 loop: CASSLSVGDRGFVDEKLFF. CDR3 in DNA: TGTGCCAGCAGTTTATCCGTAGGGGACAGGGGCTTCGTTGATGAAAAACTGTTTTTT.

In DNA, the CDR3 is TGTGCCTGGAGCGTAGCGGACAGGGAGGGTCAGCCCCAGCATTTT. The encoded protein is CAWSVADREGQPQHF. The chain is built from TRBV30 and TRBJ1-5; TRBD1 aligns across 8 bases. This CDR3 has 15 residues. The germline CDR1 and CDR2 sequences are GTSNPN and SVGIG (reference sequence). J lost 6 bases, V lost 3 bases, and 10 bases had no gene match. The whole variable domain, filled in from reference TRBV30 and TRBJ1-5, reads SQTIHQWPATLVQPVGSPLSLECTVEGTSNPNLYWYRQAAGRGLQLLFYSVGIGQISSEVPQNLSASRPQDRQFILSSKKLLLSDSGFYLCAWSVADREGQPQHFGDGTRLSIL.

The gene calls are TRBV2 and TRBJ2-5; TRBD2 aligns across 10 bases. Germline V lookup: CDR1 SNHLY, CDR2 FYNNEI. The CDR3 consists of 15 residues. The ends lost 2 bases at V and 5 bases at J; junction bases unmatched: 5. CDR3 sequence (DNA): TGTGCCAGCAGTGAAATAGCGGGGGGCCGGGAGACCCAGTACTTC. Amino acids: CASSEIAGGRETQYF.

The CDR3 region has the DNA TGTGCCAGCAGCCACTACAGGGAGGGATTAGAAAGGGAGCAGTACTTC. Translated, it gives CASSHYREGLEREQYF. The chain has TRBV6-6 and TRBJ2-7, with D perhaps TRBD2 (7 bases). Deletions cut 6 bases from V and 7 bases from J, with 25 bases between. This CDR3 contains 16 residues. In germline, CDR1 is MNHNY, CDR2 SVGAGI (reference sequence).

The rearrangement uses TRBV9 and TRBJ2-3, with 9 bases matching TRBD2. The CDR3 length is 17 residues. Germline V gene sequence: CDR1 SGDLS, CDR2 YYNGEE. V shed 0 bases and J 2 bases; nucleotides not matched to a gene: 7. CDR3: CASSVDWLAGPTDTQYF. The CDR3 DNA reads TGTGCCAGCAGCGTAGATTGGCTAGCGGGGCCCACAGATACGCAGTATTTT.

CDR3 region: CARTEGPGDYGYTF. The CDR3 nucleotides are TGTGCCAGGACGGAGGGGCCGGGCGACTATGGCTACACCTTC. V usage is TRBV28 and J usage is TRBJ1-2; D may be TRBD1 (5 bases). The CDR3 is 14 amino acids. V was clipped by 9 bases and J by 3 bases, with 17 bases between them. CDR1 is MDHEN and CDR2 is SYDVKM in the germline V gene.

V and J are TRBV4-3 and TRBJ2-7, with 7 nucleotides matching TRBD2. The CDR3 extends over 14 amino acids. Germline CDR1 reads LGHNA; CDR2 reads YSLEER. V lost 0 bases, J lost 3 bases, and 2 bases stayed unmatched. CDR3 sequence: CASSQDTGGYEQYF. CDR3 DNA: TGCGCCAGCAGCCAAGATACGGGGGGCTACGAGCAGTACTTC.

The chain combines TRBV29-1 with TRBJ2-7; D possibly corresponds to TRBD1 (6 bases). Trimming shortened V by 6 bases and J by 6 bases, and 12 bases separated the two germline ends. The CDR3 extends over 11 amino acids. Germline V lookup: CDR1 SQVTM, CDR2 ANQGSEA. The CDR3 region has the DNA TGCAGCGTGGGGGCCGGGGTCGAGCAGTACTTC. Translated: CSVGAGVEQYF.

The chain has TRBV6-5 and TRBJ2-5; D is perhaps TRBD1 (5 bases). CDR3 length: 13 residues. V was trimmed by 6 bases and J by 11 bases, leaving 19 bases between them. Looked up from germline, CDR1 is MNHEY and CDR2 is SVGAGI. The CDR3 loop is CASSGQGAWMQYF. CDR3 nucleotides: TGTGCCAGCAGCGGGCAGGGCGCCTGGATGCAGTACTTC.

The chain uses TRBV19 and TRBJ1-1; D perhaps matches TRBD1 (6 bases). Germline V gene sequence: CDR1 LNHDA, CDR2 SQIVND (reference sequence). V lost 4 bases and J lost 4, with 19 bases in between. This CDR3 is 16 amino acids long. The CDR3 DNA is TGTGCCAGTAGTAAAGAGTGGTCAAGGGGGATCACTGAAGCTTTCTTT. Residues: CASSKEWSRGITEAFF.